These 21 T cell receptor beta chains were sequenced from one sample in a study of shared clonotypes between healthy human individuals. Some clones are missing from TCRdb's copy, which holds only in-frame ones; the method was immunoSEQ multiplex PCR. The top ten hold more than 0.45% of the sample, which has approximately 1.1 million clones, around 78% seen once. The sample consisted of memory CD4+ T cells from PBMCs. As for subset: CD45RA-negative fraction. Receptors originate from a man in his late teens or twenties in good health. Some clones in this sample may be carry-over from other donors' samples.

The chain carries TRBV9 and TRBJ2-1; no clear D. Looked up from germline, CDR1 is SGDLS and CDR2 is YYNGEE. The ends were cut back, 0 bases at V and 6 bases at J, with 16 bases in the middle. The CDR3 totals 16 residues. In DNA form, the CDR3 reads TGTGCCAGCAGCGTAGAACCTCTAGTGGTCGGCAATGAGCAGTTCTTC. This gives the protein CASSVEPLVVGNEQFF.

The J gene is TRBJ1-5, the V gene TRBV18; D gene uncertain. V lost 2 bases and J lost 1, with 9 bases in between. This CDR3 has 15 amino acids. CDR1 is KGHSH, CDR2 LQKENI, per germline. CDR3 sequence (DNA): TGTGCCAGCTCACCAGGGGTTGGAAGCAATCAGCCCCAGCATTTT. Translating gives CASSPGVGSNQPQHF.

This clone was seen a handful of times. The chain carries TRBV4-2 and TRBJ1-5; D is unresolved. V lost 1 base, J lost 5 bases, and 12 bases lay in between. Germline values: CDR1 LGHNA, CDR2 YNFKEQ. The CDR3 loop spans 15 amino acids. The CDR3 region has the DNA TGTGCCAGCAGCCAAGGGGTAAGCGGGGATCAGCCCCAGCATTTT. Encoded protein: CASSQGVSGDQPQHF.

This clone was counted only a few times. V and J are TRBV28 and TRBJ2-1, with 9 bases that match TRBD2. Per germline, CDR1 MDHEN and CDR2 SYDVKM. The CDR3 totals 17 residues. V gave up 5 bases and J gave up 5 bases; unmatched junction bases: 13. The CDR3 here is CASSPLPGLASNNEQFF. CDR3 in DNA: TGTGCCAGCAGTCCACTCCCAGGACTAGCGTCGAACAATGAGCAGTTCTTC.

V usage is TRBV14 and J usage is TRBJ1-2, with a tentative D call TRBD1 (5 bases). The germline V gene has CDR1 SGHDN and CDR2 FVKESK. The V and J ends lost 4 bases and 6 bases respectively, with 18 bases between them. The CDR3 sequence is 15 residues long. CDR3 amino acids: CASSPPWGVGDGYTF. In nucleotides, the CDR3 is TGTGCCAGCAGCCCCCCTTGGGGTGTGGGGGATGGCTACACCTTC.

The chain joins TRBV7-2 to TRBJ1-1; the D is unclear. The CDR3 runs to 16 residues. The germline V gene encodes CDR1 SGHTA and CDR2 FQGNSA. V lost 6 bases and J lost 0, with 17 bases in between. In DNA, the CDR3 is TGTGCCAGCAGTATAGAACCGATATACATGAACACTGAAGCTTTCTTT. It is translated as CASSIEPIYMNTEAFF.

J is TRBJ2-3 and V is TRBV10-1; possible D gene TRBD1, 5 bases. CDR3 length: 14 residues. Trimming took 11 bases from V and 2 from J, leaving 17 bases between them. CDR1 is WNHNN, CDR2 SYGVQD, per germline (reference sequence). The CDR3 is CAGPRAGYTDTQYF. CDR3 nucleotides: TGCGCCGGCCCCAGGGCAGGTTACACAGATACGCAGTATTTT.

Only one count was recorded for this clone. CDR3 loop: CASRGQGAAVYEQYF. In DNA, the CDR3 is TGTGCCAGCAGAGGACAGGGGGCTGCAGTGTACGAGCAGTACTTC. The gene calls are TRBV27 and TRBJ2-7; the match to TRBD1 covers 11 bases. The V segment lost 6 bases and the J segment 4 bases; nucleotides outside the gene matches: 8. Germline V gene data show CDR1 as MNHEY and CDR2 as SMNVEV (reference sequence). The CDR3 is 15 residues long.

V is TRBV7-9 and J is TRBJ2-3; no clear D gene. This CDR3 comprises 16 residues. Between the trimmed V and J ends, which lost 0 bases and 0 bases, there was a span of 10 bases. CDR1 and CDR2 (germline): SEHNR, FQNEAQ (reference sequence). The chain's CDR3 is CASSLAQIASTDTQYF. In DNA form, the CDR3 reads TGTGCCAGCAGCTTAGCCCAAATTGCTAGCACAGATACGCAGTATTTT.

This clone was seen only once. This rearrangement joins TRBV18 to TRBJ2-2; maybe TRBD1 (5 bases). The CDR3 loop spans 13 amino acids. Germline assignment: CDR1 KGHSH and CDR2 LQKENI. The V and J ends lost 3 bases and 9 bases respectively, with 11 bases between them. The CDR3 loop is CASSPDSQRELFF. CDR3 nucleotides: TGTGCCAGCTCACCCGACAGCCAGAGGGAGCTGTTTTTT.

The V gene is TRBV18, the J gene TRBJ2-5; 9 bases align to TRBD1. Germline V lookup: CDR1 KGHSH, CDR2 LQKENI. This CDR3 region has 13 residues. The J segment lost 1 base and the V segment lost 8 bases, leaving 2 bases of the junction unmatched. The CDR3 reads CASDRGIQETQYF. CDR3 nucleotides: TGTGCCAGCGACAGGGGGATCCAAGAGACCCAGTACTTC.

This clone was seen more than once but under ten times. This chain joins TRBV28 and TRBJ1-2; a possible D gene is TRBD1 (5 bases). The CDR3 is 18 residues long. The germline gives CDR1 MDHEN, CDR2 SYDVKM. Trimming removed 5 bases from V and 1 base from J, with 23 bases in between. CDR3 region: CASSPTHIRQRDNYGYTF. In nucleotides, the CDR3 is TGTGCCAGCAGTCCAACCCACATTCGACAGCGAGATAACTATGGCTACACCTTC.

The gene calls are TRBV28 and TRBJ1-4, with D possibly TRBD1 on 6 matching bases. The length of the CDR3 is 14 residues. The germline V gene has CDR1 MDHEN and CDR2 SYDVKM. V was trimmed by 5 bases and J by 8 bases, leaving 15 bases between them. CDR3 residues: CASSTGTEKEKLFF. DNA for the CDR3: TGTGCCAGCAGTACAGGGACCGAAAAAGAAAAACTGTTTTTT. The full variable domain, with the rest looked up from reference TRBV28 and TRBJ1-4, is DVKVTQSSRYLVKRTGEKVFLECVQDMDHENMFWYRQDPGLGLRLIYFSYDVKMKEKGDIPEGYSVSREKKERFSLILESASTNQTSMYLCASSTGTEKEKLFFGSGTQLSVL.

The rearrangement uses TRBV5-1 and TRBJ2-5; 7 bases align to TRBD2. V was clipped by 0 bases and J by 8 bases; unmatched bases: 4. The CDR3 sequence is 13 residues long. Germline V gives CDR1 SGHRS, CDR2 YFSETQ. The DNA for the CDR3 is TGCGCCAGCAGCTTGGGGGAGGGACGAACCCAGTACTTC. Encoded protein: CASSLGEGRTQYF.

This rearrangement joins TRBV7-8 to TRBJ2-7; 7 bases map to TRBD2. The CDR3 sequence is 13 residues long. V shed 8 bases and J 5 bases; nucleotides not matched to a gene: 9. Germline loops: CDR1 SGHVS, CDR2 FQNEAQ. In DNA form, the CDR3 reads TGTGCCAGCCGACTAGCTGTAACCCACGAGCAGTACTTC. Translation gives CASRLAVTHEQYF.

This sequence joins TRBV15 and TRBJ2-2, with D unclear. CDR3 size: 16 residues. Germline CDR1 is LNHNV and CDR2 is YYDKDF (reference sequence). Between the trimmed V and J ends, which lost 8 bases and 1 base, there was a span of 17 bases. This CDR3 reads CATGPRRDLNTGELFF. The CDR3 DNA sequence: TGTGCCACCGGTCCTCGAAGAGACTTGAACACCGGGGAGCTGTTTTTT.

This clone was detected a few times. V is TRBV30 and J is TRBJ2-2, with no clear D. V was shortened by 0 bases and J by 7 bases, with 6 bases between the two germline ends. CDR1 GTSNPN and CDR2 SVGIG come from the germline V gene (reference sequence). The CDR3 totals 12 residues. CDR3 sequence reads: CAWSVTGGELFF. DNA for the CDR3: TGTGCCTGGAGTGTAACCGGCGGGGAGCTGTTTTTT.

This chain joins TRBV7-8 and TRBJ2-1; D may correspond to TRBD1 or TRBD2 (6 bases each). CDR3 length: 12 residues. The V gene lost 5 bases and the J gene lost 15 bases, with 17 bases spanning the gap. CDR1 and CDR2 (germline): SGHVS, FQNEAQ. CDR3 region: CASSPGQRRGFF. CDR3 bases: TGTGCCAGCAGCCCCGGACAGAGGAGGGGGTTCTTC.

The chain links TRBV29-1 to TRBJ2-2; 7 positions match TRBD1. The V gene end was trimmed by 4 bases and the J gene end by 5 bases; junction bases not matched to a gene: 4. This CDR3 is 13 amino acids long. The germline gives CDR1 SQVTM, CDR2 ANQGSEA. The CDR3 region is CSVGQGRTGELFF. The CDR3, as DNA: TGCAGCGTTGGACAGGGAAGAACCGGGGAGCTGTTTTTT.

The CDR3 spells CASCPAGNIQYF. CDR3 coding DNA: TGTGCCAGCTGTCCAGCGGGGAACATTCAGTACTTC. V gene TRBV6-1 combines with J gene TRBJ2-4; 7 bases match TRBD2. The CDR3 has 12 residues. Germline CDR1 and CDR2: MNHNS and SASEGT. With V trimmed by 8 bases and J by 7 bases, 5 bases remained unmatched.

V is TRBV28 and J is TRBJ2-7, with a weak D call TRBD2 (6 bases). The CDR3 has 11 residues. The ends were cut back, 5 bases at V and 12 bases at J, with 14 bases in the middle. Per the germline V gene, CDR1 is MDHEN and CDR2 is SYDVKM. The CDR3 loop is CASSLEGLRYF. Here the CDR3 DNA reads TGTGCCAGCAGTCTCGAGGGACTTAGGTACTTC. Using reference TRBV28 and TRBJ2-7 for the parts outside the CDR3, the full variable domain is DVKVTQSSRYLVKRTGEKVFLECVQDMDHENMFWYRQDPGLGLRLIYFSYDVKMKEKGDIPEGYSVSREKKERFSLILESASTNQTSMYLCASSLEGLRYFGPGTRLTVT.